Below are 32 T cell receptor beta chains sequenced from a single sample in a study of CD8+ T cells in alopecia areata. Reverse transcribed after extraction, RNA yielded cDNA as the sequencing template. Using immunoSEQ multiplex PCR, the repertoire was profiled, and TCRdb retains in-frame clones only, with some absent. The sample includes 100,000 or so clones, about three fifths seen only once; the top ten take about 15%. Treatment denoted: oral pan-JAK inhibitor, 5-10 mg twice daily. Sequenced material: CD8+ T cells sorted from blood, taken between weeks 55 and 65, from a patient treated with tofacitinib. Receptors originate from a human donor with alopecia areata.

The V call is TRBV7-8, the J call TRBJ1-2; the D is unclear. CDR1 is SGHVS, CDR2 FQNEAQ, per germline. Trimming cost V 5 bases and J 5 bases, with 12 bases left between them. The CDR3 spans 13 residues. CDR3: CASSPDGPYGYTF. In nucleotides, the CDR3 is TGTGCCAGCAGCCCCGACGGGCCTTATGGCTACACCTTC.

The chain couples TRBV2 to TRBJ2-7, with a tentative D call TRBD1 (5 bases). The ends were cut back, 8 bases at V and 2 bases at J, with 13 bases in the middle. Looked up from germline, CDR1 is SNHLY and CDR2 is FYNNEI. The CDR3 consists of 13 residues. The DNA for the CDR3 is TGTGCCAGCTGGGGCAGGCATCCCTACGAGCAGTACTTC. The encoded protein is CASWGRHPYEQYF.

The rearrangement uses TRBV13 and TRBJ2-5; D uncertain. V lost 1 base and J lost 7, with 7 bases in between. This CDR3 region has 12 residues. CDR1 PRHDT and CDR2 FYEKMQ come from the germline V gene (reference sequence). The CDR3 DNA reads TGTGCCAGCAGCTTAGACAGCCCGACCCAGTACTTC. Translating it yields CASSLDSPTQYF. The variable domain in full, completed from reference TRBV13 and TRBJ2-5, reads AAGVIQSPRHLIKEKRETATLKCYPIPRHDTVYWYQQGPGQDPQFLISFYEKMQSDKGSIPDRFSAQQFSDYHSELNMSSLELGDSALYFCASSLDSPTQYFGPGTRLLVL.

The rearrangement joins TRBV30 to TRBJ1-1; 9 bases fit TRBD1. Per the germline V gene, CDR1 is GTSNPN and CDR2 is SVGIG (reference sequence). CDR3 length: 12 residues. Trimming cost V 2 bases and J 12 bases; bases outside gene matches: 7. The CDR3 DNA reads as TGTGCCTGGAGTCGACAGGGGGGGATAACTTTCTTT. Translation: CAWSRQGGITFF.

V gene TRBV9 combines with J gene TRBJ2-6; TRBD2 matches at 7 bases. This CDR3 has 15 residues. Trimming cost V 9 bases and J 1 base; bases outside gene matches: 7. Germline values: CDR1 SGDLS, CDR2 YYNGEE. In DNA form, the CDR3 reads TGTGCCACCGGGACTACCTTATCTGGGGCCAACGTCCTGACTTTC. Residues: CATGTTLSGANVLTF.

V and J are TRBV7-9 and TRBJ1-2, with D possibly being TRBD1 (5 bases). Germline assignment: CDR1 SEHNR and CDR2 FQNEAQ (reference sequence). The CDR3 is 14 residues long. Trimming cost V 5 bases and J 8 bases, with 18 bases left between them. The CDR3 loop reads CASSPGDVYWGYTF. The CDR3 DNA reads TGTGCCAGCAGCCCCGGGGACGTCTATTGGGGCTACACCTTC.

The rearrangement links TRBV11-2 to TRBJ1-1; D is undetermined. Germline values: CDR1 SGHAT, CDR2 FQNNGV. The V end was cut by 5 bases, the J end by 9 bases, with 13 bases between. This CDR3 contains 12 residues. This chain's CDR3 is CASSTTAVQAFF. For the CDR3, the DNA is TGTGCCAGCAGCACAACAGCGGTGCAAGCTTTCTTT.

The chain links TRBV2 to TRBJ1-2, with TRBD1 matching 8 bases. Per the germline V gene, CDR1 is SNHLY and CDR2 is FYNNEI. Trimming took 8 bases from V and 4 from J; bases not matched to a gene: 3. The length of the CDR3 is 12 residues. CDR3 in DNA: TGTGCCAGCGATGACAGGGGCTATGGCTACACCTTC. It is translated as CASDDRGYGYTF.

The rearrangement uses TRBV12-5 and TRBJ1-3; D is perhaps TRBD1 (6 bases). The CDR3 runs to 14 residues. Trimming pared 3 bases from V and 0 bases from J, leaving 6 bases between. From germline, CDR1 is LGHNT and CDR2 FRNRAP. DNA of the CDR3: TGTGCTAGTGGTTTACAGGGCTCTGGAAACACCATATATTTT. Translating gives CASGLQGSGNTIYF.

The CDR3: CASSLPGLGTEAFF. CDR3 nucleotides: TGTGCCAGCAGCTTACCGGGGCTCGGCACTGAAGCTTTCTTT. This chain joins TRBV7-9 and TRBJ1-1, with D perhaps TRBD1 (5 bases). The CDR3 runs to 14 residues. The germline gives CDR1 SEHNR, CDR2 FQNEAQ (reference sequence). Trimming cost V 2 bases and J 4 bases, with 11 bases left between them.

The J gene is TRBJ2-1, the V gene TRBV5-1; D gene uncertain. V lost 1 base to trimming and J lost 8 bases, with 4 bases between them. Germline V lookup: CDR1 SGHRS, CDR2 YFSETQ. CDR3 length: 11 residues. In DNA, the CDR3 is TGCGCCAGCAGCTTGTTGGATGAGCAGTTCTTC. Encoded protein: CASSLLDEQFF. The variable domain in full, with the rest retrieved from reference TRBV5-1 and TRBJ2-1, is KAGVTQTPRYLIKTRGQQVTLSCSPISGHRSVSWYQQTPGQGLQFLFEYFSETQRNKGNFPGRFSGRQFSNSRSEMNVSTLELGDSALYLCASSLLDEQFFGPGTRLTVL.

This chain links TRBV6-1 with TRBJ1-2; unclear D gene. V was trimmed by 1 base and J by 2 bases, leaving 8 bases between them. Germline V gene sequence: CDR1 MNHNS, CDR2 SASEGT. The length of the CDR3 is 14 residues. This chain's CDR3 is CASSEDNRNYGYTF. DNA for the CDR3: TGTGCCAGCAGTGAAGATAACAGAAACTATGGCTACACCTTC.

J is TRBJ2-7 and V is TRBV7-9, with D possibly being TRBD1 or TRBD2 (5 bases each). V was shortened by 3 bases and J by 3 bases, with 9 bases between the two germline ends. The V gene's germline CDR1 is SEHNR and CDR2 FQNEAQ (reference sequence). The CDR3 is 13 residues long. CDR3 DNA: TGTGCCAGCAGCTTCAGGGACCTCTACGAGCAGTACTTC. It yields the protein CASSFRDLYEQYF.

This clone was observed a handful of times. This sequence joins TRBV10-3 and TRBJ2-7; D unresolved. There are 13 residues in the CDR3. V lost 1 base, J lost 6 bases, and 10 bases lay in between. Germline CDR1 ENHRY, CDR2 SYGVKD. CDR3 residues: CAISELLVGEQYF. The CDR3, as DNA: TGTGCCATCAGTGAGTTGTTGGTCGGCGAGCAGTACTTC.

The chain joins TRBV7-6 to TRBJ2-1, with 12 bases lining up with TRBD2. After removal of 7 bases from V and 4 bases from J, the junction contained 8 bases not matched to a gene. CDR1 is SGHVS, CDR2 FNYEAQ, per germline. This CDR3 region has 16 residues. The CDR3 nucleotides are TGTGCCAGCACCCGACTAGCGGGGGTTGGGTACAATGAGCAGTTCTTC. Translated, it gives CASTRLAGVGYNEQFF. The full variable domain, in which reference TRBV7-6 and TRBJ2-1 provide the parts outside the CDR3, is GAGVSQSPRYKVTKRGQDVALRCDPISGHVSLYWYRQALGQGPEFLTYFNYEAQQDKSGLPNDRFSAERPEGSISTLTIQRTEQRDSAMYRCASTRLAGVGYNEQFFGPGTRLTVL.

This clone was seen a handful of times. The chain carries TRBV9 and TRBJ2-3; D may correspond to TRBD1 or TRBD2 (5 bases each). The CDR3 covers 15 residues. Germline V CDR1 and CDR2: SGDLS, YYNGEE. Deletions cut 0 bases from V and 6 bases from J, with 14 bases between. The CDR3, as DNA: TGTGCCAGCAGCGTAGCGGGGACGACAGAGGATACGCAGTATTTT. It encodes CASSVAGTTEDTQYF. The whole variable domain, filled in from reference TRBV9 and TRBJ2-3, reads DSGVTQTPKHLITATGQRVTLRCSPRSGDLSVYWYQQSLDQGLQFLIQYYNGEERAKGNILERFSAQQFPDLHSELNLSSLELGDSALYFCASSVAGTTEDTQYFGPGTRLTVL.

The V gene is TRBV28, the J gene TRBJ2-5; TRBD1 is a possible D gene (5 bases). Germline V gene lookup returns CDR1 MDHEN and CDR2 SYDVKM. V lost 3 bases to trimming and J lost 0 bases, with 8 bases between them. The CDR3 has 14 amino acids. The CDR3 here is CASSFRTNQETQYF. The CDR3 DNA is TGTGCCAGCAGTTTTCGGACAAACCAAGAGACCCAGTACTTC. Looking up the rest from reference TRBV28 and TRBJ2-5 gives the full variable domain: DVKVTQSSRYLVKRTGEKVFLECVQDMDHENMFWYRQDPGLGLRLIYFSYDVKMKEKGDIPEGYSVSREKKERFSLILESASTNQTSMYLCASSFRTNQETQYFGPGTRLLVL.

The chain joins TRBV28 to TRBJ1-2; D not certain. V shed 2 bases and J shed 0 bases, with 7 bases lying between them. The CDR3 is 14 amino acids. The germline V gene encodes CDR1 MDHEN and CDR2 SYDVKM. The CDR3 bases are TGTGCCAGCAGTTTACCGATGTCTAACTATGGCTACACCTTC. Its translation is CASSLPMSNYGYTF.

The chain employs TRBV6-5 and TRBJ1-2, with D perhaps matching TRBD1 (5 bases). The CDR3 covers 13 residues. Germline V gene data show CDR1 as MNHEY and CDR2 as SVGAGI. V was cut by 5 bases and J by 5 bases, with 12 bases left in between. The CDR3 spells CASSGRDSYGYTF. CDR3 sequence (DNA): TGTGCCAGCAGTGGCCGGGACTCTTATGGCTACACCTTC.

This chain uses TRBV7-9 with TRBJ2-7; D is possibly TRBD1 (5 bases). Trimming left V 2 bases short and J 5 bases short, with 7 bases between. The CDR3 is 12 amino acids. Germline V lookup: CDR1 SEHNR, CDR2 FQNEAQ (reference sequence). The CDR3 spells CASSLIRDEQYF. CDR3 coding DNA: TGTGCCAGCAGCTTAATCAGGGACGAGCAGTACTTC.

The chain couples TRBV7-2 to TRBJ2-1, with D possibly matching TRBD2 (6 bases). V was shortened by 1 base and J by 4 bases, with 11 bases between the two germline ends. The CDR3 has 15 amino acids. Per germline, CDR1 SGHTA and CDR2 FQGNSA. CDR3 nucleotides: TGTGCCAGCAGCTTAGGCGGGGCCCTTTACAATGAGCAGTTCTTC. Its translation is CASSLGGALYNEQFF.

This sequence joins TRBV27 and TRBJ2-7; D is unclear. The germline gives CDR1 MNHEY, CDR2 SMNVEV (reference sequence). The V gene lost 6 bases and the J gene lost 2 bases, with 14 bases spanning the gap. The CDR3 has 14 amino acids. The CDR3 bases are TGTGCCAGCAGCCCAACGACACTTACCTACGAGCAGTACTTC. This codes for CASSPTTLTYEQYF.

The chain recombines TRBV29-1 with TRBJ2-3; D uncertain. This CDR3 contains 12 residues. V was trimmed by 7 bases and J by 2 bases, leaving 10 bases between them. From germline, CDR1 is SQVTM and CDR2 ANQGSEA. This CDR3 is CSAVTSTDTQYF. The CDR3 DNA follows: TGCAGCGCCGTGACATCCACAGATACGCAGTATTTT.

V usage is TRBV18 and J usage is TRBJ2-5; D gene uncertain. V was shortened by 6 bases and J by 0 bases, with 2 bases between the two germline ends. The CDR3 has 11 residues. From germline, CDR1 is KGHSH and CDR2 LQKENI. This CDR3 is CASSYQETQYF. As DNA, the CDR3 is TGTGCCAGCTCGTACCAAGAGACCCAGTACTTC. The full variable domain, with the rest looked up from reference TRBV18 and TRBJ2-5, is NAGVMQNPRHLVRRRGQEARLRCSPMKGHSHVYWYRQLPEEGLKFMVYLQKENIIDESGMPKERFSAEFPKEGPSILRIQQVVRGDSAAYFCASSYQETQYFGPGTRLLVL.

V gene TRBV27 combines with J gene TRBJ2-3, with TRBD1 identical over 9 bases. CDR3 size: 15 residues. Unmatched junction bases numbered 11, after V lost 9 bases and J lost 4 bases. In germline, CDR1 is MNHEY, CDR2 SMNVEV (reference sequence). The CDR3 coding sequence is TGTGCCAGTTCAACAGGGGGCCTCGGATCAGATACGCAGTATTTT. It translates to CASSTGGLGSDTQYF.

V usage is TRBV7-9 and J usage is TRBJ2-1, with 7 bases matching TRBD1. Per germline, CDR1 SEHNR and CDR2 FQNEAQ (reference sequence). V lost 6 bases and J lost 0; bases outside the gene matches: 5. The CDR3 length is 15 residues. The CDR3 DNA is TGTGCCAGCAGGGGGACAGTAAGCTCCTACAATGAGCAGTTCTTC. Its protein is CASRGTVSSYNEQFF.

The rearrangement links TRBV4-1 to TRBJ2-4; no firm D call. The CDR3 contains 20 residues. Germline V gives CDR1 MGHRA, CDR2 YSYEKL. V dropped 0 bases and J dropped 0 bases, with 21 bases sitting between them. The CDR3 sequence: CASSQDPGRETILAKNIQYF. Here the CDR3 DNA reads TGCGCCAGCAGCCAAGATCCAGGAAGAGAGACAATTCTAGCCAAAAACATTCAGTACTTC.

This chain links TRBV11-2 with TRBJ1-1; D remains unclear. The CDR3 spans 13 residues. Germline loops: CDR1 SGHAT, CDR2 FQNNGV. Trimming took off 1 base at V and 0 bases at J, with 3 bases between the two ends. The CDR3 DNA reads as TGTGCCAGCAGCTTAGTGGTGAACACTGAAGCTTTCTTT. The encoded protein is CASSLVVNTEAFF.

The rearrangement links TRBV6-5 to TRBJ2-5, with unresolved D. The CDR3 totals 12 residues. Trimming removed 5 bases from V and 0 bases from J, with 4 bases in between. The V gene's germline CDR1 is MNHEY and CDR2 SVGAGI. The CDR3 nucleotides are TGTGCCAGCAGTCGGAACCAAGAGACCCAGTACTTC. It codes for CASSRNQETQYF.

The chain employs TRBV6-1 and TRBJ2-5; D unclear. The CDR3 is 13 residues long. Trimming left V 6 bases short and J 1 base short, with 9 bases between. Per the germline V gene, CDR1 is MNHNS and CDR2 is SASEGT. The CDR3: CASSLLIQETQYF. In DNA, the CDR3 is TGTGCCAGCAGCCTTCTAATCCAAGAGACCCAGTACTTC.

This chain links TRBV13 with TRBJ1-2; D call uncertain. CDR3 size: 14 residues. Per the germline V gene, CDR1 is PRHDT and CDR2 is FYEKMQ (reference sequence). The V and J ends lost 2 bases and 2 bases respectively, with 9 bases between them. The CDR3 loop reads CASSLPTANYGYTF. The CDR3 DNA is TGTGCCAGCAGCTTACCCACAGCCAACTATGGCTACACCTTC.

The sample holds a few counts of this clone. This chain links TRBV2 with TRBJ2-3; 10 nucleotides match TRBD1. V trimming: 9 bases; J trimming: 3 bases; junction bases outside the gene matches: 6. CDR3 length: 14 residues. Germline assignment: CDR1 SNHLY and CDR2 FYNNEI. CDR3 coding DNA: TGTGCCAGTAGACAGGGGGCGCAGACAGATACGCAGTATTTT. It yields the protein CASRQGAQTDTQYF.